This entry lists 21 T cell receptor beta chains sequenced from one sample in a study of tumor and adjacent non-tumor tissue in lung cancer. A modified ARM-PCR protocol with three rounds of nested PCR amplified TCRbeta. TCRdb reanalysed the multiplex PCR reads using MiXCR and keeps one entry per CDR3 protein. Of some 100,000 distinct CDR3 sequences in the sample, more than 70% were seen once. RNA was extracted from bulk tissue without any cell sorting. The specimen sequenced was lung tumor tissue. The receptors here all came from a woman aged 55-70 years with non-small cell lung cancer.

Regarding this clonotype: The CDR3 end shows no conserved phenylalanine or tryptophan, and so a read error is likely. V and J are TRBV11-3 and TRBJ1-2; D is uncertain. The germline gives CDR1 SGHNT, CDR2 YENEEA. Trimming took 0 bases from V and 8 from J, leaving 10 bases between them. The CDR3 spans 13 residues. CDR3 in amino acids: CASSLDGIQGYTY. CDR3 bases: TGTGCCAGCAGCTTAGATGGAATACAGGGCTACACCTAC.

Remarks on this clonotype: This may be a read error, as it is one base from a much larger clone. The chain is built from TRBV6-1 and TRBJ2-2; 10 bases match TRBD1. The CDR3 covers 17 residues. The germline gives CDR1 MNHNS, CDR2 SASEGT. After removal of 5 bases from V and 5 bases from J, the junction contained 11 bases not matched to a gene. The CDR3 loop reads CASSSLPGQGETGELFF. The CDR3 coding sequence is TGTGCCAGCAGTTCCCTTCCTGGACAGGGGGAGACCGGGGAGCTGTTTTTT.

As regards this clonotype: Since the CDR3 does not end with the conserved phenylalanine or tryptophan, this likely comes from a read error. V is TRBV5-1 and J is TRBJ1-1; the match to TRBD1 covers 10 bases. Germline V CDR1 and CDR2: SGHRS, YFSETQ. CDR3 length: 14 residues. The trim removed 5 bases at V and 2 bases at J, leaving 3 bases unmatched. The CDR3 sequence is CASSPTGGNTEAFI. CDR3 coding DNA: TGCGCCAGCAGTCCGACAGGGGGCAACACTGAAGCTTTCATT.

Points on this clonotype: The junction and the germline gene differ at one end; a read error may be behind it. The gene calls are TRBV6-5 and TRBJ2-3; perhaps TRBD1 as D (5 bases). The germline V gene has CDR1 MNHEY and CDR2 SVGAGI. The length of the CDR3 is 13 residues. CDR3 nucleotide sequence: TGTGCCGGCAGTTTCCCAGGGTCAAATACGCTGTATTTT. It specifies CAGSFPGSNTLYF.

Points on this clonotype: Mismatch with germline at one junction end may stem from a read error. The V and J genes are TRBV6-6 and TRBJ2-7; D is possibly TRBD1 (5 bases). The CDR3 extends over 15 amino acids. Per the germline V gene, CDR1 is MNHNY and CDR2 is SVGAGI (reference sequence). Written as DNA, the CDR3 is TGTGCCAACAGTCGCCAGACAAGGGGCACCTACGAGCAGTACTTC. It codes for CANSRQTRGTYEQYF.

About this clonotype: One end of the junction does not line up with germline, which may come from a read error. The chain employs TRBV24-1 and TRBJ2-1; D not resolved. The germline gives CDR1 KGHDR, CDR2 SFDVKD. The CDR3 consists of 14 residues. The CDR3 is CATSDSRPYKEQFF. CDR3 coding DNA: TGTGCCACCAGTGATTCACGTCCATACAAAGAGCAGTTCTTC.

This chain joins TRBV5-6 and TRBJ1-5; no clear D gene. V was shortened by 1 base and J by 14 bases, with 22 bases between the two germline ends. The CDR3 has 15 amino acids. Germline CDR1 is SGHDT and CDR2 is YYEEEE. The CDR3 loop reads CASSLRRHSNQPKHF. DNA of the CDR3: TGTGCCAGCAGCTTGAGGCGACACAGCAATCAGCCTAAGCATTTT. Filled out from reference TRBV5-6 and TRBJ1-5, the complete variable domain reads DAGVTQSPTHLIKTRGQQVTLRCSPKSGHDTVSWYQQALGQGPQFIFQYYEEEERQRGNFPDRFSGHQFPNYSSELNVNALLLGDSALYLCASSLRRHSNQPKHFGDGTRLSIL.

Worth noting for this clonotype: This may stem from a read error, because a much larger clone lies one nucleotide away. This chain connects TRBV6-2 or TRBV6-3 to TRBJ2-1, with no clear D. This CDR3 spans 12 amino acids. The germline gives CDR1 MNHEY, CDR2 SVGEGT. V was cut by 5 bases and J by 9 bases, with 11 bases left in between. Here the CDR3 DNA reads TGTGCCAGCAGTAACCCTTCCTTTGAGCAGTTCTTC. This encodes CASSNPSFEQFF.

In its sample, this clonotype was seen many times. This chain uses TRBV4-2 with TRBJ1-6; D perhaps matches TRBD1 (5 bases). The CDR3 contains 15 residues. Trimming pared 5 bases from V and 6 bases from J, leaving 14 bases between. CDR1 is LGHNA, CDR2 YNFKEQ, per germline. DNA for the CDR3: TGTGCCAGCAGCGATCCGGGACCGCGTAATTCACCCCTCCACTTT. It codes for CASSDPGPRNSPLHF.

Turning to this clonotype: Since no conserved phenylalanine or tryptophan closes the CDR3, a read error is the likely cause. This sequence joins TRBV29-1 and TRBJ2-1; 9 positions match TRBD2. The germline V gene encodes CDR1 SQVTM and CDR2 ANQGSEA. V gave up 3 bases and J gave up 6 bases; unmatched junction bases: 6. The CDR3 spans 14 residues. The CDR3 spells CSVEPSGKLNEQFI. In DNA, the CDR3 is TGCAGCGTTGAGCCTAGCGGGAAACTCAATGAGCAGTTCATC.

This clonotype came up once. Sequence at one end of the junction differs from germline and may be a read error. The chain links TRBV20-1 to TRBJ1-1; D uncertain. CDR1 is DFQATT, CDR2 SNEGSKA, per germline (reference sequence). The CDR3 has 13 residues. This CDR3 reads CNASSGMNTEALF. For the CDR3, the DNA is TGCAATGCTAGTTCAGGTATGAACACTGAAGCTCTCTTC.

Regarding this clonotype: This sequence may be a read error, since a much larger clone differs from it by one base. This chain links TRBV12-3 or TRBV12-4 with TRBJ1-2, with D possibly matching TRBD1 (5 bases). The V end lost 8 bases, the J end lost 3 bases, and 16 bases lay between the germline ends. The CDR3 is made up of 14 amino acids. The CDR3 here is CASREQVIDYGYTF. The CDR3 nucleotides are TGTGCCAGCCGCGAACAGGTCATAGACTATGGCTACACCTTC.

This clonotype was detected only a few times. Relative to the germline gene, one junction end is altered; a read error may explain this. The rearrangement links TRBV5-1 to TRBJ2-2; a weak D match, TRBD2 (6 bases). CDR1 is SGHRS and CDR2 is YFSETQ in the germline V gene. There are 15 residues in the CDR3. The CDR3 bases are TGCGCCAGCAGCTTCGGCGGGGTGAACGCCGGGGATCTGTTTTTT. Translated: CASSFGGVNAGDLFF.

A remark on this clonotype: A read error may explain this, as a much larger clone is one base away. This chain links TRBV5-6 with TRBJ2-4; D is undetermined. CDR3 length: 14 amino acids. Per the germline V gene, CDR1 is SGHDT and CDR2 is YYEEEE. V gave up 6 bases and J gave up 1 base, with 11 bases separating them. CDR3 region: CASNLGSAKNIQYF. The CDR3 nucleotides are TGTGCCAGCAACCTGGGGTCCGCCAAAAACATTCAGTACTTC.

As regards this clonotype: Relative to the germline gene, one junction end is altered; a read error may explain this. This chain links TRBV5-6 with TRBJ2-2; weak D call: TRBD1 (6 bases). Germline V CDR1 and CDR2: SGHDT, YYEEEE. The length of the CDR3 is 15 residues. DNA of the CDR3: TGTGCCGGCAGCCCCAGGGGATTTAACACCGGGGAGCTGTTTTTT. It specifies CAGSPRGFNTGELFF.

With respect to this clonotype: One end of the junction fails to match germline, which may point to a read error. The genes are TRBV11-2 and TRBJ2-7, with 12 bases aligning to TRBD2. Germline lookup yields CDR1 SGHAT and CDR2 FQNNGV. This CDR3 region has 15 residues. In DNA, the CDR3 is TGTGCCAGCAGCTATGAGACTAGCGGGAGCTACAAGCAGTACTTC. Its protein is CASSYETSGSYKQYF.

In regard to this clonotype: A much larger clone differs from this one at a single base, so this may be a read error. V usage is TRBV6-1 and J usage is TRBJ2-7; a weak D match, TRBD2 (6 bases). V gave up 7 bases and J gave up 4 bases, with 17 bases separating them. From germline, CDR1 is MNHNS and CDR2 SASEGT. There are 14 residues in the CDR3. The CDR3 sequence is CASNGQGGAYEQYF. For the CDR3, the DNA is TGTGCCAGCAACGGCCAGGGAGGTGCTTACGAGCAGTACTTC.

To note about this clonotype: A read error is likely, as this CDR3 ends without the conserved phenylalanine or tryptophan. This chain links TRBV6-1 with TRBJ1-1, with a weak D call TRBD1 (5 bases). The CDR3 sequence is 14 residues long. Germline V gene sequence: CDR1 MNHNS, CDR2 SASEGT. The CDR3 sequence: CVSTQGGRNTEAFY. The DNA for the CDR3 is TGTGTCAGCACCCAGGGTGGTAGGAACACTGAAGCTTTCTAT.

This clonotype showed up many times. This chain links TRBV20-1 with TRBJ2-2; D unresolved. The CDR3 totals 14 residues. Looked up from germline, CDR1 is DFQATT and CDR2 is SNEGSKA (reference sequence). The V end was cut by 1 base, the J end by 2 bases, with 8 bases between. The DNA of the CDR3 is TGCAGTGCTAGAGGGCAGATAAACACCGGGGAGCTGTTTTTT. Translating it yields CSARGQINTGELFF.

This clonotype was recorded at least ten times. The chain has TRBV10-3 and TRBJ1-3; D remains ambiguous. Looked up from germline, CDR1 is ENHRY and CDR2 is SYGVKD. V lost 6 bases, J lost 0 bases, and 9 bases lay in between. The CDR3 runs to 14 residues. The CDR3 reads CAIRTTSSGNTIYF. The DNA of the CDR3 is TGTGCCATCAGAACGACCTCCTCTGGAAACACCATATATTTT.

Note on this clonotype: A clone one base away is much larger, so this may be a read error. The gene calls are TRBV6-2 or TRBV6-3 and TRBJ2-5; D is unclear. This CDR3 is built from 13 residues. Germline assignment: CDR1 MNHEY and CDR2 SVGEGT. Deletions cut 5 bases from V and 2 bases from J, with 9 bases between. CDR3 nucleotides: TGTGCCAGCAGTATGGTTGGGCAAGAGACCCAGTACTTC. Translation gives CASSMVGQETQYF.